This T cell receptor (beta chain) was identified during a study of T-cell memory formation after mild COVID-19. To note about this clonotype: Antigen unknown.

Trimming removed 5 bases from V and 8 bases from J; junction bases left unmatched: 9. The germline V gene encodes CDR1 SGHTA and CDR2 FQGNSA. The CDR3 runs to 16 residues. Constant-segment-primed 5'RACE gave TCR alpha and TCR beta cDNA libraries with sample barcodes and UMIs. TCRdb called the 5' RACE reads again in MiXCR, with one record for every CDR3 protein. The sample consists of roughly 200,000 distinct CDR3 sequences, approximately 16% of them appearing once. Findings of the study overall: The study found balanced CD4/CD8 in clones contracting day 15 to 85 and a CD4+ lean in later expanders. CD8+ contracting clones occupied EMRA, while CD4+ ones occupied mainly CM and EM. What remained unconfirmed was the SARS-CoV-2 specificity of second-wave clones peaking on day 37.

The TCR originated in an adult woman who had mild COVID-19 (a few samples of this study predate the infection). Cell type and time point are not known. The rearrangement uses TRBV7-2 and TRBJ2-1; 13 bases match TRBD2. Sequenced material: PBMCs or a T cell subset sorted from them (not recorded which). The CDR3 DNA reads as TGTGCCAGCAGCCTTGGACTAGCGGGAGTTTCGGATGAGCAGTTCTTC. Translation: CASSLGLAGVSDEQFF. Combining the CDR3 with reference TRBV7-2 and TRBJ2-1 gives the whole variable domain GAGVSQSPSNKVTEKGKDVELRCDPISGHTALYWYRQSLGQGLEFLIYFQGNSAPDKSGLPSDRFSAERTGGSVSTLTIQRTQQEDSAVYLCASSLGLAGVSDEQFFGPGTRLTVL.